Below are 20 T cell receptor beta chains sequenced from a single sample in a study of CD8+ T cells in alopecia areata. Documented treatment: oral pan-JAK inhibitor, 5-10 mg twice daily. The investigators collected lesional scalp punch biopsies and peripheral blood from alopecia areata patients. TCR sequencing used cDNA made by reverse transcription of extracted RNA. TCRdb's table, derived via immunoSEQ multiplex PCR, lists solely in-frame clones and lacks some. The sample records roughly 5,000 clones, roughly two thirds being singletons. The starting material was skin, obtained at week 24, from a patient treated with tofacitinib. These receptors were collected from a human donor with alopecia areata.

This clone was detected only a few times. One end of the junction fails to match germline, which may point to a read error. The chain links TRBV7-7 to TRBJ2-7, with TRBD1 as a possible D gene (5 bases). The germline CDR1 and CDR2 sequences are SSHAT and FNYEAQ (reference sequence). The CDR3 spans 13 residues. The CDR3, as DNA: TGTGCTAGCACCTCAGGGTCCCGCCACGAGCAGTACTTC. This gives the protein CASTSGSRHEQYF.

This clone showed up just a few times. The DNA for the CDR3 is TGTGCCAGCAGTGAATGGGCTAGCTTAGAGACCCAGTACTTC. This codes for CASSEWASLETQYF. V and J are TRBV2 and TRBJ2-5, with a possible D match to TRBD2 (5 bases). This CDR3 has 14 amino acids. Germline CDR1 is SNHLY and CDR2 is FYNNEI. V was shortened by 2 bases and J by 4 bases, with 11 bases between the two germline ends.

The J gene is TRBJ2-1, the V gene TRBV4-3; either TRBD1 or TRBD2 may fit D (5 bases each). This CDR3 contains 15 residues. The V and J ends lost 0 bases and 13 bases respectively, with 19 bases between them. Looked up from germline, CDR1 is LGHNA and CDR2 is YSLEER. The CDR3 loop reads CASSQDQNRRTVQFF. The CDR3 nucleotides read TGCGCCAGCAGCCAAGATCAAAACAGGAGGACCGTACAGTTCTTC.

The CDR3 DNA is TGTGCCAGCAGCCGGCGTTCTGAAGCTTTCTTT. It codes for CASSRRSEAFF. This rearrangement joins TRBV6-5 to TRBJ1-1; D gene ambiguous. Trimming shortened V by 6 bases and J by 6 bases, and 8 bases separated the two germline ends. CDR1 is MNHEY and CDR2 is SVGAGI in the germline V gene. The CDR3 is 11 amino acids.

The J gene is TRBJ1-4, the V gene TRBV29-1; 7 bases match TRBD1. This CDR3 has 13 amino acids. Germline CDR1 and CDR2: SQVTM and ANQGSEA. CDR3 sequence: CSYQGGTNEKLFF. In DNA, the CDR3 is TGCAGTTATCAGGGGGGGACTAATGAAAAACTGTTTTTT.

This clone was observed once. The rearrangement joins TRBV7-6 to TRBJ2-1; 8 bases are a match to TRBD2. V shed 5 bases, J shed 2 bases, and the junction held 11 bases outside the gene matches. CDR3 length equals 17 residues. Germline V gene data show CDR1 as SGHVS and CDR2 as FNYEAQ. CDR3: CASSGRLSGGTYNEQFF. CDR3 DNA: TGTGCCAGCAGCGGGCGCTTGAGCGGGGGAACCTACAATGAGCAGTTCTTC.

The chain recombines TRBV23-1 with TRBJ1-1; a weak D match, TRBD1 (6 bases). TRBV23-1 is identified as an open reading frame with a role that is uncertain. The CDR3 is made up of 15 amino acids. With 4 bases removed from V and 2 bases from J, the gap between germline ends came to 14 bases. The CDR3 coding sequence is TGCGCCAGCAGTCGAGCGCCACAGGGTAACACTGAAGCTTTCTTT. This sequence encodes CASSRAPQGNTEAFF.

The gene calls are TRBV7-2 and TRBJ2-3; TRBD2 matches at 7 bases. The germline CDR1 and CDR2 sequences are SGHTA and FQGNSA. This CDR3 is 12 amino acids long. The V gene end was trimmed by 5 bases and the J gene end by 10 bases; junction bases not matched to a gene: 6. Here the CDR3 DNA reads TGTGCCAGCAGCCGGACTAGGGAAGCGCAGTATTTT. It is translated as CASSRTREAQYF.

The chain has TRBV19 and TRBJ1-2, with D perhaps TRBD1 (5 bases). Trimming took off 3 bases at V and 4 bases at J, with 15 bases between the two ends. Germline CDR1 LNHDA, CDR2 SQIVND (reference sequence). There are 15 residues in the CDR3. The CDR3 DNA follows: TGTGCCAGTAGTATCGGACTTGGGGCTTTCTATGGCTACACCTTC. The encoded protein is CASSIGLGAFYGYTF.

This chain uses TRBV7-2 with TRBJ2-4; D might be TRBD2 (5 bases). The V gene lost 6 bases and the J gene lost 8 bases, with 17 bases spanning the gap. The CDR3 contains 14 residues. Germline V lookup: CDR1 SGHTA, CDR2 FQGNSA. For the CDR3, the DNA is TGTGCCAGCAGTCCCGCGGGCCATCTCGACATTCAGTACTTC. Translating it yields CASSPAGHLDIQYF.

The rearrangement joins TRBV5-4 to TRBJ2-3; TRBD2 aligns across 10 bases. V lost 0 bases and J lost 4; bases outside the gene matches: 2. Germline CDR1 reads SGHNT; CDR2 reads YYREEE (reference sequence). This CDR3 comprises 15 residues. The CDR3 protein is CASSLGAGGPDTQYF. The CDR3 coding sequence is TGTGCCAGCAGCTTGGGAGCGGGGGGGCCAGATACGCAGTATTTT.

The chain links TRBV30 to TRBJ2-3, with 10 bases identical to TRBD2. CDR1 and CDR2 (germline): GTSNPN, SVGIG (reference sequence). The CDR3 runs 16 residues. V dropped 0 bases and J dropped 1; count of bases not matched to a gene: 4. DNA for the CDR3: TGTGCCTGGAGTGTACCTGGACTAGCGGGCACAGATACGCAGTATTTT. Translated, it gives CAWSVPGLAGTDTQYF.

The chain recombines TRBV7-9 with TRBJ1-2; a possible D gene is TRBD1 (6 bases). V lost 6 bases and J lost 2, with 13 bases in between. From germline, CDR1 is SEHNR and CDR2 FQNEAQ (reference sequence). This CDR3 is built from 14 residues. The CDR3 protein is CASSTGKRNYGYTF. The CDR3 DNA follows: TGTGCCAGCAGTACAGGGAAGAGGAACTATGGCTACACCTTC.

The chain is built from TRBV18 and TRBJ2-5; no firm D call. Germline V gives CDR1 KGHSH, CDR2 LQKENI. This CDR3 is built from 12 residues. Trimming took off 3 bases at V and 4 bases at J, with 6 bases between the two ends. The CDR3 loop is CASSPLPETQYF. As DNA, the CDR3 is TGTGCCAGCTCACCCCTCCCAGAGACCCAGTACTTC.

This clone has just a few counts. The chain uses TRBV10-3 and TRBJ1-2, with 8 bases that match TRBD1. Losses at the gene ends were 6 bases for V and 5 bases for J; bases not matched to a gene: 2. Per the germline V gene, CDR1 is ENHRY and CDR2 is SYGVKD. The CDR3 spans 12 residues. CDR3 coding DNA: TGTGCCATCAGGAGACAGGGGTATGGCTACACCTTC. It yields the protein CAIRRQGYGYTF.

This chain links TRBV5-4 with TRBJ2-3; D unclear. This CDR3 spans 13 amino acids. Germline V gene lookup returns CDR1 SGHNT and CDR2 YYREEE (reference sequence). The V end lost 3 bases, the J end lost 0 bases, and 5 bases lay between the germline ends. CDR3 nucleotides: TGTGCCAGCAGCTCCACTAGCACAGATACGCAGTATTTT. This codes for CASSSTSTDTQYF.

This clone came up once. The chain joins TRBV13 to TRBJ2-7; tentatively, D is TRBD1 or TRBD2 (6 bases each). The CDR3 loop spans 16 amino acids. Germline V gene sequence: CDR1 PRHDT, CDR2 FYEKMQ (reference sequence). V dropped 5 bases and J dropped 0 bases, with 17 bases sitting between them. The CDR3 region is CASSKTGGPYSYEQYF. CDR3 sequence (DNA): TGTGCCAGCAGCAAGACTGGGGGGCCCTACTCCTACGAGCAGTACTTC.

The rearrangement joins TRBV29-1 to TRBJ2-3, with 8 bases aligning to TRBD1. The length of the CDR3 is 15 residues. Per the germline V gene, CDR1 is SQVTM and CDR2 is ANQGSEA. J gave up 3 bases and V 4 bases, and 9 bases lay outside the gene matches. CDR3 sequence: CSVGRQGNPTDTQYF. CDR3 sequence (DNA): TGCAGCGTTGGCAGACAGGGGAATCCAACAGATACGCAGTATTTT.

This clone was seen a few times. V is TRBV6-5 and J is TRBJ2-7; D perhaps matches TRBD1 (6 bases). Germline loops: CDR1 MNHEY, CDR2 SVGAGI. The CDR3 is made up of 13 amino acids. V was pared by 5 bases and J by 4 bases, with 12 bases between. The CDR3 spells CASSDSQGYEQYF. The DNA of the CDR3 is TGTGCCAGCAGTGATTCCCAGGGGTACGAGCAGTACTTC.

The rearrangement uses TRBV19 and TRBJ1-5; 9 nucleotides agree with TRBD1. The germline gives CDR1 LNHDA, CDR2 SQIVND (reference sequence). There are 17 residues in the CDR3. V lost 4 bases, J lost 3 bases, and 10 bases stayed unmatched. CDR3 coding DNA: TGTGCCAGTAGTAATATGGGCCGGGACAGGGACAATCAGCCCCAGCATTTT. Translating it yields CASSNMGRDRDNQPQHF.